The 15 T cell receptor beta chains reported below all come from one sample, sequenced in a study of identical twins (dated by TCRdb to about 2016). Library method: 5' RACE. The instrument was an Illumina HiSeq 2000. TCRdb applied fastp at Q25 and MiXCR to the public reads, then kept only in-frame beta chains. Rows are combined by CDR3 protein, so each entry shows the most common genes and DNA. The sample profile shows 570,000 or so distinct CDR3 sequences; nearly 10% of them were found once. The ten largest clones represent under 3.5% of the sample. The same sample was also used in a study of yellow fever vaccine responses in identical twins.

The sample comprised PBMCs. Receptors originate from a woman between 18 and 29 years old in good health.

This clonotype appeared a few times. The V and J genes are TRBV29-1 and TRBJ2-2; D is ambiguous. This CDR3 spans 12 amino acids. Germline CDR1 reads SQVTM; CDR2 reads ANQGSEA. Trimming took 2 bases from V and 2 from J, leaving 3 bases between them. The CDR3 region is CSVEFNTGELFF. The DNA for the CDR3 is TGCAGCGTTGAATTTAACACCGGGGAGCTGTTTTTT.

This clonotype occurred a few times. J is TRBJ2-7 and V is TRBV5-1; a possible D gene is TRBD2 (6 bases). The CDR3 runs 15 residues. V gave up 4 bases and J gave up 0 bases, with 14 bases separating them. Germline V gives CDR1 SGHRS, CDR2 YFSETQ. Here the CDR3 reads CASSLSEGLSYEQYF. The CDR3 DNA follows: TGCGCCAGCAGCCTCTCTGAGGGACTCTCCTACGAGCAGTACTTC.

The J gene is TRBJ2-3, the V gene TRBV5-1; 9 bases align to TRBD1. V was pared by 4 bases and J by 5 bases, with 5 bases of the junction left unmatched. The CDR3 has 14 residues. Germline CDR1 is SGHRS and CDR2 is YFSETQ. The CDR3 protein is CASSEGQGIDTQYF. The CDR3 coding sequence is TGCGCCAGCAGCGAGGGACAGGGAATAGATACGCAGTATTTT.

This clonotype has a handful of counts. The rearrangement joins TRBV5-6 to TRBJ2-1; 9 positions agree with TRBD1. CDR3 length: 16 residues. Trimming took 5 bases from V and 3 from J; bases not matched to a gene: 9. Germline values: CDR1 SGHDT, CDR2 YYEEEE. The CDR3 spells CASSLDRGGLYNEQFF. The DNA of the CDR3 is TGTGCCAGCAGTTTAGACAGGGGGGGCCTCTACAATGAGCAGTTCTTC.

The table lists this clonotype with a count of one. A read error is possible here, since a much larger clone lies one base away. This rearrangement joins TRBV7-2 to TRBJ2-1; D unresolved. The germline CDR1 and CDR2 sequences are SGHTA and FQGNSA. The CDR3 consists of 16 residues. Here the CDR3 DNA reads TGTGCCAGCAGCTTAGCTGGAATATCCTCCTACAATGAGCACTTCTTC. This encodes CASSLAGISSYNEHFF.

The chain combines TRBV11-1 with TRBJ2-3, with D perhaps matching TRBD2 (5 bases). The germline V gene encodes CDR1 SGHAT and CDR2 FQDESV (reference sequence). V lost 1 base to trimming and J lost 2 bases, with 22 bases between them. The CDR3 is 19 amino acids. CDR3 protein: CASSLVVLFDGLNTDTQYF. The CDR3 coding sequence is TGTGCCAGCAGCTTAGTGGTGCTTTTTGATGGACTGAACACAGATACGCAGTATTTT. Together with reference TRBV11-1 and TRBJ2-3, the CDR3 gives the full variable domain: EAEVAQSPRYKITEKSQAVAFWCDPISGHATLYWYRQILGQGPELLVQFQDESVVDDSQLPKDRFSAERLKGVDSTLKIQPAELGDSAMYLCASSLVVLFDGLNTDTQYFGPGTRLTVL.

The genes are TRBV9 and TRBJ2-2, with D unresolved. This CDR3 has 16 residues. V lost 2 bases, J lost 6 bases, and 17 bases lay in between. CDR1 SGDLS and CDR2 YYNGEE come from the germline V gene. CDR3 sequence: CASSVRVSPESGELFF. Written as DNA, the CDR3 is TGTGCCAGCAGCGTCCGCGTCTCACCTGAATCCGGGGAGCTGTTTTTT.

This clonotype was seen repeatedly, ten times or more. The chain recombines TRBV6-2 or TRBV6-3 with TRBJ2-7, with unresolved D. Germline CDR1 is MNHEY and CDR2 is SVGEGT. CDR3 size: 12 residues. V was trimmed by 6 bases and J by 1 base, leaving 7 bases between them. The CDR3, as DNA: TGTGCCAGCAGGCAGAGTTCCTACGAGCAGTACTTC. Its translation is CASRQSSYEQYF.

This clonotype appeared many times. The CDR3 region has the DNA TGCAGTGCTCTCATCGGGACAGGGGGTTCCGGGGCTTTCTTT. Its protein is CSALIGTGGSGAFF. This chain joins TRBV20-1 and TRBJ1-1; TRBD1 matches 11 bases. Losses at the gene ends were 5 bases for V and 11 bases for J; bases not matched to a gene: 13. Germline-derived CDR1 and CDR2 are DFQATT and SNEGSKA (reference sequence). This CDR3 is 14 amino acids long.

The chain carries TRBV7-3 and TRBJ2-7; D may match TRBD1 or TRBD2 (7 bases each). V lost 3 bases to trimming and J lost 0 bases, with 12 bases between them. Germline CDR1 is SGHTA and CDR2 is FQGTGA. This CDR3 is 15 amino acids long. As DNA, the CDR3 is TGTGCCAGCAGCTTCCAGGGGGGGAGCTCCTACGAGCAGTACTTC. As protein: CASSFQGGSSYEQYF.

This clonotype was seen ten or more times. The chain employs TRBV5-1 and TRBJ2-1, with 7 positions matching TRBD2. The CDR3 covers 16 residues. V was pared by 0 bases and J by 0 bases, with 3 bases of the junction left unmatched. Germline lookup yields CDR1 SGHRS and CDR2 YFSETQ. CDR3 in amino acids: CASSLGAGVSYNEQFF. The CDR3 DNA follows: TGCGCCAGCAGCTTGGGGGCGGGGGTCTCCTACAATGAGCAGTTCTTC. The entire variable domain, with the rest obtained from reference TRBV5-1 and TRBJ2-1, is as follows: KAGVTQTPRYLIKTRGQQVTLSCSPISGHRSVSWYQQTPGQGLQFLFEYFSETQRNKGNFPGRFSGRQFSNSRSEMNVSTLELGDSALYLCASSLGAGVSYNEQFFGPGTRLTVL.

In its sample, this clonotype was seen once. At one of its ends the junction is not consistent with the germline gene, which may arise from a read error. The chain is built from TRBV20-1 and TRBJ2-5, with 10 nucleotides matching TRBD1. This CDR3 region has 15 residues. CDR1 and CDR2 (germline): DFQATT, SNEGSKA (reference sequence). The CDR3 DNA reads TGCTGTGCTAGAGTCGCGACAGGGGGCGGGGAGACCCAGTACTTC. It translates to CCARVATGGGETQYF.

This clonotype was seen repeatedly, ten times or more. The chain joins TRBV4-3 to TRBJ2-5; D remains ambiguous. CDR3 size: 13 residues. The V end lost 0 bases, the J end lost 5 bases, and 7 bases lay between the germline ends. CDR1 and CDR2 (germline): LGHNA, YSLEER. CDR3 region: CASSQDLRETQYF. CDR3 in DNA: TGCGCCAGCAGCCAAGATCTCCGGGAGACCCAGTACTTC.

This clonotype was detected ten times or more. The rearrangement uses TRBV5-1 and TRBJ2-1, with a tentative D call TRBD1 (6 bases). The CDR3 sequence is 13 residues long. The V end was cut by 4 bases, the J end by 6 bases, with 11 bases between. Germline lookup yields CDR1 SGHRS and CDR2 YFSETQ. CDR3 in amino acids: CASSAGQINEQFF. The CDR3 coding sequence is TGCGCCAGCAGCGCCGGACAGATCAATGAGCAGTTCTTC.

The sample holds many counts of this clonotype. This chain uses TRBV11-2 with TRBJ2-1; 10 positions match TRBD2. Germline CDR1 SGHAT, CDR2 FQNNGV. V gave up 0 bases and J gave up 15 bases; unmatched junction bases: 8. The CDR3 is 14 residues long. CDR3 in amino acids: CASSLESSGREPFF. The CDR3 region has the DNA TGTGCCAGCAGCTTAGAGTCTAGCGGGAGAGAACCGTTCTTC.